The T cell receptor beta chain under discussion was sequenced for a study of T cell responses to AZD1222 COVID-19 vaccine (dated by TCRdb to 2020 to 2022). Background for the entire study: Because spike-specific TCR depth and breadth did not differ between the two schedules, AZD1222 recipients who got a second dose at roughly 4 weeks were pooled with those who got a second dose at roughly 12 weeks. A total of just over 230 trial participants underwent TCR sequencing, of whom more than 200 had received two doses of AZD1222 and about 25 had received two doses of the MenACWY control vaccine. Trial participants were enrolled into age subgroups of 18-55, 56-69 and 70-plus years, which contained approximately 150, 28 and 58 TCR-sequenced participants, respectively.

The intended sense of this specimen's time point label: baseline before first vaccination. Vaccinee samples were obtained from the UK trials COV001 and COV002, which included a single-blind randomized controlled phase 2/3 trial of AZD1222 (ChAdOx1 nCoV-19) in healthy adults. Trial participant PBMC samples were collected at day 0 and day 28 after the second dose for TCRbeta chain sequencing. The CDR3 regions of human TCRbeta chains were analyzed by immunosequencing. On the study's bioinformatics: Repertoire TCRs were checked for matches against a reference library of SARS-CoV-2-specific TCRs that had been generated using the MIRA antigen-specificity platform. Breadth was defined as the fraction of unique TCRs that were SARS-CoV-2-associated, and depth was defined as the fraction of total T cells that were SARS-CoV-2-associated. Each spike-specific TCR was assigned to its reactive spike region and to a CD4 or CD8 class using the MIRA data. Log10-transformed breadth and depth values were compared by one-way ANOVA with Sidak's multiple comparisons tests. In its TCRdb copy, this immuneACCESS table keeps in-frame sequences only and misses some clones. Where compared with another copy, unresolved V genes explain less than half of these, and the others have no known cause. Clone size and the V and J calls come from that table; the DNA yielded D and trimming. This sample has approximately 110,000 clones in its table, and roughly 87% of those were observed once. Approximately 1.1% of the sample is in the top ten clones.

Summary of the overall study and its limitations: No day 14 peak-response samples were available, so repertoires were characterized only after the peak T cell response. Most participants were white British and females outnumbered males, and the authors suggested that clonal diversity may have been underestimated. Only five to seven AZD1222 recipients were SARS-CoV-2 seropositive at baseline, limiting conclusions about previously exposed vaccinees. CD4 TCRs associated with the vaccine covered the entire spike protein, and the dominant responses were in regions 160-218 and 743-854. In the small 56-69-year group, the increase in depth fell short of significance, most likely because of low power. After two AZD1222 doses, spike-specific TCR breadth and depth were significantly higher than at day 0 and than in MenACWY recipients. Epitopes outside the regions mutated in the B.1.351 and B.1.1.7 variants were reportedly recognized by nearly half of the unique spike-specific TCRs.

For CDR1 and CDR2, the germline V gene lists KGHSH and LQKENI. The CDR3 contains 16 residues, cysteine and phenylalanine counted. The CDR3 DNA has 48 bases and is translated from base 1. V lost 6 bases and J lost 1 base; the stretch between them is 18 bases long. Worth noting for this clone: Its antigen is not yet known. One base away there is no much larger clone; base qualities are not given.

The sample consisted of peripheral blood, taken on day 0 of AZD1222 vaccination. This TCR was recovered from an adult in good health. Recombination connected TRBV18 to TRBJ1-1; the D gene lacks a confident call. The nucleotides are TGTGCCAGCTCTTCACCCGATCTGTGGGGGAACACTGAAGCTTTCTTT. Its amino acids are CASSSPDLWGNTEAFF. Reference TRBV18 and TRBJ1-1 genes cover what lies past the CDR3, so the full variable domain is NAGVMQNPRHLVRRRGQEARLRCSPMKGHSHVYWYRQLPEEGLKFMVYLQKENIIDESGMPKERFSAEFPKEGPSILRIQQVVRGDSAAYFCASSSPDLWGNTEAFFGQGTRLTVV.